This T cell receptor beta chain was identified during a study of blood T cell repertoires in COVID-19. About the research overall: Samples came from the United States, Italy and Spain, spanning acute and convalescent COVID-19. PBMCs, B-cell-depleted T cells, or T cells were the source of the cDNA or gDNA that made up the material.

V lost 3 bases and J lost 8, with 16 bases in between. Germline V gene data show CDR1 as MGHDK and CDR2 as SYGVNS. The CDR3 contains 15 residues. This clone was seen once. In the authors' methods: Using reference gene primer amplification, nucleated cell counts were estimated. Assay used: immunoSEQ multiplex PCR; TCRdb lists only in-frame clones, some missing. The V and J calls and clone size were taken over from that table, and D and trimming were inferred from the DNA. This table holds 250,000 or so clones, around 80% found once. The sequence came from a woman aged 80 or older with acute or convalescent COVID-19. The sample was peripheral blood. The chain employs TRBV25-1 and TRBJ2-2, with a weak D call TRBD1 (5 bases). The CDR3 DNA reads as TGTGCCAGCAGTGATCTCACAGGCGTCTGGGGGGAGCTGTTTTTT. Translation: CASSDLTGVWGELFF.